Listed here is a single T cell receptor (beta chain). These data belong to a study of blood T cell repertoires in COVID-19. Study in general: Sites in the United States, Italy and Spain provided acute and convalescent COVID-19 samples. Sources were T cells, B-cell-depleted T cells, or PBMCs; the material itself was cDNA or gDNA.

Looked up from germline, CDR1 is LNHDA and CDR2 is SQIVND (reference sequence). V was pared by 4 bases and J by 3 bases, with 15 bases between. The CDR3 is 16 residues long. Profiling relied on immunoSEQ multiplex PCR, and the TCRdb table lists in-frame clones only, not all of them. In the table there are 35,000 to 45,000 clones, about 90% of which are singletons. Sequenced sample: peripheral blood. The genes are TRBV19 and TRBJ2-2; perhaps TRBD1 as D (6 bases). The receptor was isolated from a man aged 50 or older with active COVID-19. The CDR3 region is CASSTQPDSHTGELFF. As DNA, the CDR3 is TGTGCCAGTAGTACGCAACCGGACAGTCACACCGGGGAGCTGTTTTTT.